The clone carrying this T cell receptor (beta chain) came up many times. No antigen is known for it. In TCRdb, the reads were re-called with MiXCR into one record per CDR3 protein. The sample includes over 100,000 distinct CDR3 sequences, around 9.1% of them seen just once. This entry comes from a study of T cell repertoires in cytomegalovirus infection. Germline CDR1 is SGHVS and CDR2 is FQNEAQ. The J segment lost 4 bases and the V segment lost 0 bases, leaving 11 bases of the junction unmatched. The CDR3 extends over 20 amino acids. The sequence was collected from a human donor in good health (CMV status not recorded). Some clones in this sample may be carry-over from other donors' samples. Sequenced material: PBMCs, sequenced either directly or after in vitro stimulation (not recorded which). The chain uses TRBV7-8 and TRBJ2-2; 13 bases map to TRBD2. The CDR3 here is CASSLARLLAGGPATGELFF. The CDR3 DNA is TGTGCCAGCAGCTTAGCACGCTTACTAGCGGGAGGGCCCGCCACCGGGGAGCTGTTTTTT.